This TCR beta chain was retrieved from a study of blood T cells in healthy people across ages. The study, taken as a whole, reports: Donor CMV status was unknown, possibly confounding expanded clonotype changes. While age rose, TCR beta diversity per million T cells dropped in a roughly linear way. Investigators viewed diversity estimates from one million T cells as underestimates, the study reported.

PCR was performed a second time for about 7 to 12 cycles using a sample-barcoded 5' primer and a J-beta primer mix. TCRdb recomputed calls from the 5' RACE reads with MiXCR, one row per CDR3 protein. The repertoire holds roughly 1,500,000 distinct CDR3 sequences, with around 39% as singletons. V dropped 2 bases and J dropped 5; count of bases not matched to a gene: 14. CDR1 is SEHNR, CDR2 FQNEAQ, per germline (reference sequence). CDR3 length equals 20 residues. Turning to this clonotype: Its matching antigen is unknown.

This rearrangement joins TRBV7-9 to TRBJ2-1; 14 nucleotides match TRBD2. Sequenced material: blood. The receptor was derived from a woman aged 18-35 years in good health. CDR3 DNA: TGTGCCAGCAGCTTATCGCCTGGGACTAGCGGGAGACGGACCAACAATGAGCAGTTCTTC. Its translation is CASSLSPGTSGRRTNNEQFF.